This is a list of T cell receptor beta chains from one sample in a study of beta chain features in type 1 diabetes. Profiling relied on immunoSEQ multiplex PCR, and the TCRdb table lists in-frame clones only, not all of them. The data show 630,000 or so clones, about 14% seen once. Input material: naive CD4+ T cells from blood. These receptors were obtained from a man aged 18-30 years with type 1 diabetes. CDR3s include the opening cysteine and the closing phenylalanine or tryptophan.

>TRBV5-1|TRBJ1-6
CASSLGDLQPLHF
>TRBV7-2|TRBJ2-7
CASSPDRVRSYEQYF
>TRBV7-2|TRBJ1-2
CASSSPGTGIGYTF
>TRBV10-3|TRBJ1-4
CAISEFGGPELFF
>TRBV2|TRBJ1-5
CASSSADSNQPQHF
>TRBV6-5|TRBJ2-1
CASSYTFGASNEQFF
>TRBV28|TRBJ2-2
CASSFGGQGTSGELFF
>TRBV7-2|TRBJ2-1
CASSLGGSNNEQFF
>TRBV29-1|TRBJ2-1
CSVAAGGGGDEQFF
>TRBV9|TRBJ2-3
CASSATTDTQYF
>TRBV7-2|TRBJ1-2
CASSPHRVPNYGYTF
>TRBV7-2|TRBJ2-7
CASSLARGQNYEQYF
>TRBV30|TRBJ1-6
CAWQTTGVGSPLHF
>TRBV7-2|TRBJ1-1
CASNIQTNTEAFF
>TRBV6-5|TRBJ2-5
CASSYSYSTETQYF
>TRBV27|TRBJ1-2
CASSFQGTANYGYTF
>TRBV5-4|TRBJ2-3
CASSRRQGGTDTQYF
>TRBV18|TRBJ2-1
CASSTGLAGGQSEQFF
>TRBV30|TRBJ1-1
CASIFRGGGMNTEAFF
>TRBV5-1|TRBJ2-1
CASSLMAGGNNEQFF
>TRBV6-5|TRBJ2-7
CASSLLGSSRVEQYF
>TRBV4-2|TRBJ2-5
CASSREETQYF
>TRBV4-3|TRBJ1-6
CASSQDPVQGALSPLHF
>TRBV5-6|TRBJ1-1
CASSLSGGTEAFF
>TRBV2|TRBJ2-7
CASSSTGPEKQYF
>TRBV6-1|TRBJ2-5
CASSSHVAGEVTQYF
>TRBV27|TRBJ1-2
CASSPRGGYGYGYTF
>TRBV18|TRBJ1-4
CASSPLAGNEKLFF
>TRBV11-1|TRBJ1-4
CASSPWKGPTNEKLFF
>TRBV28|TRBJ2-5
CASRIGGQLQETQYF
>TRBV5-1|TRBJ2-7
CASSIDRVYEQYF
>TRBV5-4|TRBJ1-6
CASSLEGQQNSPLHF
>TRBV6-5|TRBJ2-1
CASSYPSGSSYNEQFF
>TRBV30|TRBJ1-4
CAWSVGARSNEKLFF
>TRBV29-1|TRBJ1-6
CSVGSAYNSPLHF
>TRBV6-5|TRBJ2-1
CASSYRGDEQFF
>TRBV5-1|TRBJ2-5
CASSTGTGQETQYF
>TRBV7-9|TRBJ2-2
CASSPISGTSNTGELFF
>TRBV30|TRBJ2-1
CAWRYLRGDNEQFF
>TRBV6-1|TRBJ1-1
CASSPGSIRTEAFF
>TRBV9|TRBJ2-7
CASSVEGGFDEQYF
>TRBV5-1|TRBJ2-7
CASSFDGTGAYEQYF
>TRBV5-4|TRBJ2-2
CAMLAGGSLQNTGELFF
>TRBV5-1|TRBJ1-4
CASSPSGQGRATNEKLFF
>TRBV7-9|TRBJ1-5
CASSLGGYNQPQHF
>TRBV4-1|TRBJ1-5
CASSQDWGRAWQPQHF
>TRBV27|TRBJ2-4
CASSLKPVRLAKNIQYF
>TRBV5-1|TRBJ1-2
CASSLDRSYGYTF
>TRBV10-3|TRBJ2-2
CAISVASGNTGELFF
>TRBV7-6|TRBJ2-2
CASSLAGRGSHGELFF
>TRBV5-6|TRBJ1-2
CATSASNRATF
>TRBV2|TRBJ2-1
CASSESGPTYNEQFF
>TRBV15|TRBJ1-1
CATSRGGNTEAFF